This T cell receptor beta chain was sequenced for a study of response to subunit inactivated influenza vaccine. The V gene's germline CDR1 is MNHEY and CDR2 SMNVEV (reference sequence). Trimming cost V 0 bases and J 1 base; bases outside gene matches: 2. The length of the CDR3 is 15 residues. This clonotype was observed at least ten times. TCRdb independently ran MiXCR on the RT-PCR reads; one entry per CDR3 protein. Of roughly 170,000 distinct CDR3 sequences listed, around 9.2% are singletons. Sequenced material: non-naive T cells sorted from PBMCs, taken on the day of vaccination. The V gene is TRBV27, the J gene TRBJ2-7, with 8 positions matching TRBD2. The TCR was taken from a man in his forties or fifties who received an inactivated influenza vaccine. CDR3 bases: TGTGCCAGCAGTTTATCAACTAGCGGATCCTACGAGCAGTACTTC. It encodes CASSLSTSGSYEQYF.